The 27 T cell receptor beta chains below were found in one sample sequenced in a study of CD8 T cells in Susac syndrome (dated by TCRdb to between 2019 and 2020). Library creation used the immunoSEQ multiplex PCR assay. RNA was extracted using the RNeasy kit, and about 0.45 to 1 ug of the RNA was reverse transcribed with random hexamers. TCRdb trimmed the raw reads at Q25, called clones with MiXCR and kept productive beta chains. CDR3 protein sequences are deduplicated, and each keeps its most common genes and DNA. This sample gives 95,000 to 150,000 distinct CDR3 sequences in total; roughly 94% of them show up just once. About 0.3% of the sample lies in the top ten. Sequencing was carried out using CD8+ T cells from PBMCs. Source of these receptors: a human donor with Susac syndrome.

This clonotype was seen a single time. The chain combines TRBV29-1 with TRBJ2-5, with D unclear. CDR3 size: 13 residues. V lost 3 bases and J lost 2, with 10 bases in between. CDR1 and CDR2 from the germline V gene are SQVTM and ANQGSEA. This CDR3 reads CSVDLGGQETQYF. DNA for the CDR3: TGCAGCGTTGACCTGGGCGGTCAAGAGACCCAGTACTTC.

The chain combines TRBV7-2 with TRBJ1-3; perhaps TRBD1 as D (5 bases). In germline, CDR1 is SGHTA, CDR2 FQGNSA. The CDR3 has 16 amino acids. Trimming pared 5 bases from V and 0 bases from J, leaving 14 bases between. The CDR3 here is CASSGRDGASGNTIYF. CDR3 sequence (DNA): TGTGCCAGCAGCGGCAGGGACGGCGCCTCTGGAAACACCATATATTTT.

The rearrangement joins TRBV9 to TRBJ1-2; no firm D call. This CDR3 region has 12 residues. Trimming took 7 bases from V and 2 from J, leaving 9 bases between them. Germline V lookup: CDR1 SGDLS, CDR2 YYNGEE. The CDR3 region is CASAASNYGYTF. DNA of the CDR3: TGTGCCAGCGCCGCTTCAAACTATGGCTACACCTTC.

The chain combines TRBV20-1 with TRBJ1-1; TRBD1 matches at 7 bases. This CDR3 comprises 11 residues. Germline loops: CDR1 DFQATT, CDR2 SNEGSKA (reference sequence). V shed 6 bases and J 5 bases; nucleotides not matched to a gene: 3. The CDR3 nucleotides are TGCAGTGCGTCACAGGGGACTGAAGCTTTCTTT. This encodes CSASQGTEAFF.

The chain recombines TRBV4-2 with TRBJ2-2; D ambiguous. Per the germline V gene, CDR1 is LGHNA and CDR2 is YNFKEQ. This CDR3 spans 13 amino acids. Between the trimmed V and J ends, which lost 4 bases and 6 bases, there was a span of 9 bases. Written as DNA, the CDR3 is TGTGCCAGCAGCCCTGGGGATGCCGGGGAGCTGTTTTTT. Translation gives CASSPGDAGELFF.

CDR3 sequence: CASRPGSRYYGYTF. CDR3 DNA sequence: TGTGCCAGCAGACCAGGCTCGCGGTACTATGGCTACACCTTC. The chain combines TRBV27 with TRBJ1-2; no definite D call. In germline, CDR1 is MNHEY, CDR2 SMNVEV (reference sequence). V lost 6 bases and J 3 bases, leaving 14 bases between the germline ends. The length of the CDR3 is 14 residues.

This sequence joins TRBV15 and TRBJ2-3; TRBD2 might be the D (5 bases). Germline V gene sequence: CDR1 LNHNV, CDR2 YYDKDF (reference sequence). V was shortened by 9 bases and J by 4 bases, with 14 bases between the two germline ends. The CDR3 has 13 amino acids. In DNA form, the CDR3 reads TGTGCCACGACCGGGATGTTGGCAGATACGCAGTATTTT. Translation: CATTGMLADTQYF.

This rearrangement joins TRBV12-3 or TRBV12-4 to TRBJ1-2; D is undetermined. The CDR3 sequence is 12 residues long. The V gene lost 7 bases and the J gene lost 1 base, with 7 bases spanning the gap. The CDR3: CASTLGNYGYTF. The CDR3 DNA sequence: TGTGCCAGCACTCTGGGTAACTATGGCTACACCTTC.

CDR3 residues: CSARPDRGFYGYTF. CDR3 bases: TGCAGTGCTCGACCCGACAGGGGGTTTTATGGCTACACCTTC. The rearrangement joins TRBV20-1 to TRBJ1-2, with 9 bases identical to TRBD1. Germline CDR1 reads DFQATT; CDR2 reads SNEGSKA (reference sequence). This CDR3 region has 14 residues. J lost 5 bases, V lost 5 bases, and 9 bases had no gene match.

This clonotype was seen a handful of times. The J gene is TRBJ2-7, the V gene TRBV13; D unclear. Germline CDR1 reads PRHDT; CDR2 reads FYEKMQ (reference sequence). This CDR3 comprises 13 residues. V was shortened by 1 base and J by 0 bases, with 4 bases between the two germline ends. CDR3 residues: CASSLAPSYEQYF. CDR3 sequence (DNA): TGTGCCAGCAGCTTAGCCCCCTCCTACGAGCAGTACTTC.

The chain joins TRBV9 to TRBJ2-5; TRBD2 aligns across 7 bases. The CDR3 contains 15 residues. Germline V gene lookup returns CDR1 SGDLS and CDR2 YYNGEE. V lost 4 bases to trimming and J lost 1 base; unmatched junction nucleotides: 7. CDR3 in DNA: TGTGCCAGCAGCCAACACCTAGCGGCCCAAGAGACCCAGTACTTC. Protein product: CASSQHLAAQETQYF.

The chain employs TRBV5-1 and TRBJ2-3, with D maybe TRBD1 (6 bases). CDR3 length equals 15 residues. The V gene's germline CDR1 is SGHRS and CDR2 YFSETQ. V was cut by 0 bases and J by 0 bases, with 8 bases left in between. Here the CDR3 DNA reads TGCGCCAGCAGCTTGGGACAGGTCAGCACAGATACGCAGTATTTT. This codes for CASSLGQVSTDTQYF.

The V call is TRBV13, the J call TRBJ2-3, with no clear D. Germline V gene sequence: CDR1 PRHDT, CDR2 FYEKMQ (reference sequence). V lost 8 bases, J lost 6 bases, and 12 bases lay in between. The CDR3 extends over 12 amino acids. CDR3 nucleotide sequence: TGTGCCAGCTCAGCTTCCCAGGATACGCAGTATTTT. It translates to CASSASQDTQYF. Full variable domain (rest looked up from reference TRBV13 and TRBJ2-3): AAGVIQSPRHLIKEKRETATLKCYPIPRHDTVYWYQQGPGQDPQFLISFYEKMQSDKGSIPDRFSAQQFSDYHSELNMSSLELGDSALYFCASSASQDTQYFGPGTRLTVL.

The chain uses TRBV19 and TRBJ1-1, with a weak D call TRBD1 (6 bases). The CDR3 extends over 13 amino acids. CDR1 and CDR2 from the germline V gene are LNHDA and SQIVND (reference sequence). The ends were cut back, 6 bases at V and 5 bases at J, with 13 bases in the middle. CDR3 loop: CASSPQGWTEAFF. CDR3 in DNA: TGTGCCAGTAGCCCACAGGGATGGACTGAAGCTTTCTTT.

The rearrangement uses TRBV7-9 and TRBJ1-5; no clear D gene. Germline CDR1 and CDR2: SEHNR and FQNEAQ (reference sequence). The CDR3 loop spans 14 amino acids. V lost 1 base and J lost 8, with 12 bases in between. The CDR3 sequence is CASSLDDPGEPQHF. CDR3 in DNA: TGTGCCAGCAGCTTAGACGATCCGGGAGAGCCCCAGCATTTT.

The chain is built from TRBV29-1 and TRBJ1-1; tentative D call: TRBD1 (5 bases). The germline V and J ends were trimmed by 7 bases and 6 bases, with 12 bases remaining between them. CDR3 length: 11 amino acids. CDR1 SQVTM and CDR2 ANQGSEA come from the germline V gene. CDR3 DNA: TGCAGCGCACTCAGGGAGTCTGAAGCTTTCTTT. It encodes CSALRESEAFF.

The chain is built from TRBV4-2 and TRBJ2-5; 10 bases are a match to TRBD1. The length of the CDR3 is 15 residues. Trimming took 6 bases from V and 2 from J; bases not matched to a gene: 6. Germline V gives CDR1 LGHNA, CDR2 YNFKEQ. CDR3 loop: CASRARTGGQETQYF. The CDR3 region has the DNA TGTGCCAGCAGAGCCAGGACAGGGGGACAAGAGACCCAGTACTTC.

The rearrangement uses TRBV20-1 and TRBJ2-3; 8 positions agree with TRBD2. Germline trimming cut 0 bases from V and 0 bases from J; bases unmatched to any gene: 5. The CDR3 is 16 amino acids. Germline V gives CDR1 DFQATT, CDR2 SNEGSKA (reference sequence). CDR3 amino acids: CSARDAAGDSTDTQYF. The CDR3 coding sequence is TGCAGTGCTAGAGATGCAGCGGGGGACAGCACAGATACGCAGTATTTT.

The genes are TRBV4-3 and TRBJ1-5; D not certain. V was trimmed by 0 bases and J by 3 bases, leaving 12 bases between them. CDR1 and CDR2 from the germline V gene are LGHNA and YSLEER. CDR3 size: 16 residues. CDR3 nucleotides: TGCGCCAGCAGCCAAGATCTAGGAAGATACAATCAGCCCCAGCATTTT. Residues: CASSQDLGRYNQPQHF.

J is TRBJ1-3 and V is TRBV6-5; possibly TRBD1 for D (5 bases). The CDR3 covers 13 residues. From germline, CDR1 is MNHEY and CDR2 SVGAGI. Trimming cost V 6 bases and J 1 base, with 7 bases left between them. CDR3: CASRGTSGNTIYF. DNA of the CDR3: TGTGCCAGCAGGGGGACTTCTGGAAACACCATATATTTT.

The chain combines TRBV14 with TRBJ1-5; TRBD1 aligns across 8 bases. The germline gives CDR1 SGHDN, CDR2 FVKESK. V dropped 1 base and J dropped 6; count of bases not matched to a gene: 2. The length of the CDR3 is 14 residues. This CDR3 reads CASSQGTGPQPQHF. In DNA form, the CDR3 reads TGTGCCAGCAGCCAAGGGACAGGGCCTCAGCCCCAGCATTTT.

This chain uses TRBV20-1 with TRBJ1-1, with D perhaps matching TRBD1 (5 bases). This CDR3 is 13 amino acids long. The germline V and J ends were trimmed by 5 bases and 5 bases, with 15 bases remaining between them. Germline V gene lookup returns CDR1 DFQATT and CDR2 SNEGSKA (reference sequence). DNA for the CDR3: TGCAGTGCTTGGACGGTAAAGGGGACTGAAGCTTTCTTT. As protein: CSAWTVKGTEAFF.

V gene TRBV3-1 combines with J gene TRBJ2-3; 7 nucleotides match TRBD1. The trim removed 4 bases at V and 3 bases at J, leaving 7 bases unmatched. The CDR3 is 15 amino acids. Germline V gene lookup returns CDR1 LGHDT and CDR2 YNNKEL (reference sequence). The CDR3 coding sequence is TGTGCCAGCAGCCCCACTAGGGGGCGAACAGATACGCAGTATTTT. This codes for CASSPTRGRTDTQYF.

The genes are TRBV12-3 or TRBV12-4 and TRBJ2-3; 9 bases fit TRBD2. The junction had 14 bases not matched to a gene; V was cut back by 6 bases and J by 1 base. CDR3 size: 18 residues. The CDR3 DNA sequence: TGTGCCAGCAGCAACGACGGGGCTAGCGGGGTTGGCACAGATACGCAGTATTTT. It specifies CASSNDGASGVGTDTQYF.

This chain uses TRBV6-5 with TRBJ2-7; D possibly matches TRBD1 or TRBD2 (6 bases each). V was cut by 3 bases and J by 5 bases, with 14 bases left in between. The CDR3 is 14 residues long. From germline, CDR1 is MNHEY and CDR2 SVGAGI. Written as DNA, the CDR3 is TGTGCCAGCAGTTATATACAGGGAGGAGACGAGCAGTACTTC. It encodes CASSYIQGGDEQYF.

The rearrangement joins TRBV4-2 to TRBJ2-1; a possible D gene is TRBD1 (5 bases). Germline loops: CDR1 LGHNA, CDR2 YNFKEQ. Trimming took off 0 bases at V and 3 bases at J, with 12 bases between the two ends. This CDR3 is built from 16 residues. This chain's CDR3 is CASSQETAGDYNEQFF. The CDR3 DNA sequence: TGTGCCAGCAGCCAAGAGACAGCCGGCGACTACAATGAGCAGTTCTTC.

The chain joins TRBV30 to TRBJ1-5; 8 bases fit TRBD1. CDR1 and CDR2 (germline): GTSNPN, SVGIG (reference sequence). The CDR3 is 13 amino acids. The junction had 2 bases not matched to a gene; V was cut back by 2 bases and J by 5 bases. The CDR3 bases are TGTGCCTGGAGTCCGGACAGGGATCAGCCCCAGCATTTT. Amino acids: CAWSPDRDQPQHF.